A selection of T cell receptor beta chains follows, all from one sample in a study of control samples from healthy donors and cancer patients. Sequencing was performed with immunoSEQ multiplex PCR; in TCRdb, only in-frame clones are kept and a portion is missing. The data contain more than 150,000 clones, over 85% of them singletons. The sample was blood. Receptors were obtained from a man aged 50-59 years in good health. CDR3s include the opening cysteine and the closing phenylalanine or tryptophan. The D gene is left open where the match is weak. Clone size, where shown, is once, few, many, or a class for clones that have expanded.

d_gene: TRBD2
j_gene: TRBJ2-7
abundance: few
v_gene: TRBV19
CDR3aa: CASSLTSGSYEQYF
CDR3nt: TGTGCCAGTAGTCTGACTAGCGGGAGTTACGAGCAGTACTTC

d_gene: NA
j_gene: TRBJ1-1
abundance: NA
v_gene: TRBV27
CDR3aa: CASSFRAGRTEAFF
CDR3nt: TGTGCCAGCAGTTTTCGGGCCGGGAGGACTGAAGCTTTCTTT

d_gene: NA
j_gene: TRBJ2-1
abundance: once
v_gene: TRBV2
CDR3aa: CASSEARQDWGTYNEQFF
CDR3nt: TGTGCCAGCAGTGAGGCCCGACAGGACTGGGGGACCTACAATGAGCAGTTCTTC

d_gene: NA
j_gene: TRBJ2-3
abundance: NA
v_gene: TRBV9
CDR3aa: CASGRGSTDTQYF
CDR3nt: TGTGCCAGCGGCCGCGGGAGCACAGATACGCAGTATTTT

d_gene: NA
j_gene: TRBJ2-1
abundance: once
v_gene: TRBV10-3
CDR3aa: CAISEHRVEQFF
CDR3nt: TGTGCCATCAGTGAACACCGGGTTGAGCAGTTCTTC

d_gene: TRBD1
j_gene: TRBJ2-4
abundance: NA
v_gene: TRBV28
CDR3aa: CASSSFRTGINIQYF
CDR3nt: TGTGCCAGCAGTTCATTTAGGACAGGGATAAATATTCAGTACTTC

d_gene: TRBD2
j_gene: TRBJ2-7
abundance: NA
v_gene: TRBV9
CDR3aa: CASSVLAGGDEQYF
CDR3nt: TGTGCCAGCAGCGTCCTAGCGGGAGGGGACGAGCAGTACTTC

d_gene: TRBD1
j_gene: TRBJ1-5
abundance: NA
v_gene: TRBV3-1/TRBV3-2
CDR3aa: CASSLTGGRGQPQHF
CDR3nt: TGTGCCAGCAGCCTGACAGGGGGCAGGGGTCAGCCCCAGCATTTT

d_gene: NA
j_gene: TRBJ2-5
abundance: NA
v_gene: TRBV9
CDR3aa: CASSVSGAPQGTQYF
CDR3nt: TGTGCCAGCAGCGTATCCGGGGCCCCCCAGGGGACCCAGTACTTC

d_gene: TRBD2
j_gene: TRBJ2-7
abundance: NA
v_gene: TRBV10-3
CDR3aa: CASKRLADNYEQYF
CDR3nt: TGTGCCAGCAAACGACTAGCGGACAACTACGAGCAGTACTTC

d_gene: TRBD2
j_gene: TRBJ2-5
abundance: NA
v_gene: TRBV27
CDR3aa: CASQTGTRRVGETQYF
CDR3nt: TGTGCCAGCCAGACCGGGACTAGACGTGTGGGAGAGACCCAGTACTTC

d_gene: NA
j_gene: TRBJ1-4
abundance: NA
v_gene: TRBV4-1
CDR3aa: CASSPPGRATNEKLFF
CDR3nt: TGCGCCAGCAGCCCACCCGGACGGGCAACTAATGAAAAACTGTTTTTT

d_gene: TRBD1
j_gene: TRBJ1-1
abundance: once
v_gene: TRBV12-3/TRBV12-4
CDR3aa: CASRSQGDTEAFF
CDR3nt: TGTGCCAGCAGATCACAGGGGGACACTGAAGCTTTCTTT

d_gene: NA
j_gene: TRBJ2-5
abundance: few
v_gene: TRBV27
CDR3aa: CASSPSDRGGYETQYF
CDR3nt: TGTGCCAGCAGTCCCTCCGACAGGGGAGGGTATGAGACCCAGTACTTC

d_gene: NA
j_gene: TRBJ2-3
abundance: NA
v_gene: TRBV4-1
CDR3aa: CASSQQQGSADTQYF
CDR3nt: TGCGCCAGCAGCCAGCAACAGGGATCCGCAGATACGCAGTATTTT

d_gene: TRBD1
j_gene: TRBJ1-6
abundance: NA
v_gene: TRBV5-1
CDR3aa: CASSGGQGTSPLHF
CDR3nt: TGCGCCAGCAGCGGGGGACAGGGGACTTCACCCCTCCACTTT